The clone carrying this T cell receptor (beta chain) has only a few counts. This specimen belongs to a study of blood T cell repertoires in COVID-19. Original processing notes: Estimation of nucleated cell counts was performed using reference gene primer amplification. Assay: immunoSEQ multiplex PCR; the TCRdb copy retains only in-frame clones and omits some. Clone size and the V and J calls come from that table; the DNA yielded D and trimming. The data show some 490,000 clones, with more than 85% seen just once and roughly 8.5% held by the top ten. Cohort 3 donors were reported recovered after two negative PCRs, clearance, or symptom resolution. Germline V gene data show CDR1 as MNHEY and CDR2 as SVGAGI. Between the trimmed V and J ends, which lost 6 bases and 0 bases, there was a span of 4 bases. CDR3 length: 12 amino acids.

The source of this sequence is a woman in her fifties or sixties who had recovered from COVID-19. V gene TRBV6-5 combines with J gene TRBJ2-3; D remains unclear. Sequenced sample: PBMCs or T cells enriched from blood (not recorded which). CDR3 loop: CASRHSTDTQYF. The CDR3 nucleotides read TGTGCCAGCAGACACAGCACAGATACGCAGTATTTT.